This TCR beta chain was observed in a study of T-cell memory formation after mild COVID-19. For the study at large: The study found TCR clusters largely donor specific.

CDR1 and CDR2 from the germline V gene are LGHDT and YNNKEL (reference sequence). CDR3 size: 12 residues. Trimming took 0 bases from V and 5 from J, leaving 5 bases between them. This clonotype occurred a few times. The antigen remains undetermined. Overall study results and limits: For second-wave clones that peaked at day 37, SARS-CoV-2 specificity went unverified.

TCRdb fed the 5' RACE reads into MiXCR, producing one record per CDR3 protein. Of 250,000 to 350,000 distinct CDR3 sequences in the sample, less than 20% were seen once. The clonotype comes from a man between 18 and 35 years old who had mild COVID-19 (a few samples of this study predate the infection). Cell type and time point are not known. The sample comprised PBMCs or a T cell subset sorted from them (not recorded which). V usage is TRBV3-1 and J usage is TRBJ2-7; D ambiguous. The CDR3 DNA sequence: TGTGCCAGCAGCCAAGATATCGACGAGCAGTACTTC. Its translation is CASSQDIDEQYF.